This T cell receptor (beta chain) was documented in a study of cytomegalovirus exposure and HLA in healthy donors. Study-wide points: In a later analysis, specific HLA alleles were associated with 15,000 to 20,000 TCR beta sequences at a 0.05 false discovery rate.

Vbeta (60) and Jbeta (13) primers were used in the PCR. TCRdb's copy holds only in-frame clones and misses some; the assay was immunoSEQ multiplex PCR. Here the sample spans under 150,000 clones, around 72% being singletons. This clone showed up just a few times. Its antigen is undetermined. The CDR3 is 13 residues long. V shed 1 base and J shed 2 bases, with 6 bases lying between them. The germline CDR1 and CDR2 sequences are MGHRA and YSYEKL. The genes are TRBV4-1 and TRBJ2-7, with D possibly TRBD2 on 6 matching bases. The sequence derives from a human donor in good health. Sequencing input: PBMCs. Here the CDR3 DNA reads TGCGCCAGCAGCCAAGCTAGCGCCTACGAGCAGTACTTC. The encoded protein is CASSQASAYEQYF.